The 25 T cell receptor beta chains reported below all come from one sample, sequenced in a study of blood T cell repertoires in COVID-19. Repertoires were generated with immunoSEQ multiplex PCR, while TCRdb's copy carries only in-frame clones and drops some. The sample holds 150,000 to 200,000 clones, around 79% seen once. Specimen: PBMCs or T cells enriched from blood (not recorded which). The source is a man aged 45-65 years who had recovered from COVID-19.

This clone was recorded only once. The chain uses TRBV9 and TRBJ2-4; the D gene is possibly TRBD1 (5 bases). CDR3 length equals 13 residues. Germline loops: CDR1 SGDLS, CDR2 YYNGEE. V lost 1 base, J lost 12 bases, and 14 bases lay in between. The CDR3 protein is CASSVNLGADQYF. CDR3 nucleotide sequence: TGTGCCAGCAGCGTAAATCTAGGGGCCGATCAGTACTTC.

The rearrangement joins TRBV10-1 to TRBJ2-3; 8 nucleotides match TRBD2. The CDR3 consists of 13 residues. Germline V CDR1 and CDR2: WNHNN, SYGVQD (reference sequence). V dropped 9 bases and J dropped 5; count of bases not matched to a gene: 7. In nucleotides, the CDR3 is TGCGCCAGTCAGCGGGAGTTAGAAGATACGCAGTATTTT. This encodes CASQRELEDTQYF.

J is TRBJ2-5 and V is TRBV7-8; 10 bases align to TRBD1. J lost 2 bases, V lost 2 bases, and 2 bases had no gene match. Germline loops: CDR1 SGHVS, CDR2 FQNEAQ. The CDR3 covers 15 residues. The CDR3 is CASSLPGQGQETQYF. The CDR3 DNA is TGTGCCAGCAGCTTACCGGGACAGGGGCAAGAGACCCAGTACTTC. The full variable domain, rest sourced from reference TRBV7-8 and TRBJ2-5, is GAGVSQSPRYKVAKRGQDVALRCDPISGHVSLFWYQQALGQGPEFLTYFQNEAQLDKSGLPSDRFFAERPEGSVSTLKIQRTQQEDSAVYLCASSLPGQGQETQYFGPGTRLLVL.

This clone appeared a single time. This rearrangement joins TRBV28 to TRBJ2-2; 7 bases are shared with TRBD1. The V and J ends lost 6 bases and 7 bases, in that order; junction bases with no gene match: 14. Germline V CDR1 and CDR2: MDHEN, SYDVKM. The CDR3 totals 16 residues. The CDR3 DNA sequence: TGTGCCAGCAGCCCCGGGGTTAGGGGGCGCATCGGGGAGCTGTTTTTT. Its translation: CASSPGVRGRIGELFF.

This clone has just a few counts. The V gene is TRBV6-5, the J gene TRBJ2-7, with TRBD1 identical over 7 bases. Losses at the gene ends were 4 bases for V and 5 bases for J; bases not matched to a gene: 5. The CDR3 is made up of 13 amino acids. CDR1 and CDR2 from the germline V gene are MNHEY and SVGAGI. The CDR3 DNA is TGTGCCAGCAGTTCCCCGACAGGGAACGAGCAGTACTTC. This sequence encodes CASSSPTGNEQYF.

The gene calls are TRBV5-6 and TRBJ2-7; possible D gene TRBD2, 5 bases. From germline, CDR1 is SGHDT and CDR2 YYEEEE. V lost 2 bases and J lost 2, with 14 bases in between. The CDR3 runs 15 residues. The CDR3: CASSFEGNKAYEQYF. For the CDR3, the DNA is TGTGCCAGCAGCTTTGAGGGTAACAAGGCCTACGAGCAGTACTTC.

The chain joins TRBV24-1 to TRBJ2-3, with TRBD1 identical over 9 bases. After removal of 3 bases from V and 4 bases from J, the junction contained 7 bases not matched to a gene. CDR3 size: 16 residues. Germline V gives CDR1 KGHDR, CDR2 SFDVKD. The CDR3, as DNA: TGTGCCACCAGTGATGTCCGGGACAGGGCCGCAGATACGCAGTATTTT. It encodes CATSDVRDRAADTQYF.

This clone has only a few counts. The chain is built from TRBV6-5 and TRBJ1-3, with D hard to call. The V end lost 3 bases, the J end lost 0 bases, and 9 bases lay between the germline ends. CDR1 is MNHEY, CDR2 SVGAGI, per germline. This CDR3 comprises 15 residues. CDR3 DNA: TGTGCCAGCAGTTATGGAGTTAACTCTGGAAACACCATATATTTT. Its translation: CASSYGVNSGNTIYF.

V gene TRBV19 combines with J gene TRBJ2-7; 7 bases line up with TRBD2. J was trimmed by 0 bases and V by 7 bases; bases with no gene match: 9. Germline-derived CDR1 and CDR2 are LNHDA and SQIVND (reference sequence). This CDR3 is built from 15 residues. Here the CDR3 reads CASMGTSASSYEQYF. CDR3 sequence (DNA): TGTGCCAGTATGGGAACTAGCGCGAGCTCCTACGAGCAGTACTTC. The complete variable domain, with remaining parts taken from reference TRBV19 and TRBJ2-7, reads DGGITQSPKYLFRKEGQNVTLSCEQNLNHDAMYWYRQDPGQGLRLIYYSQIVNDFQKGDIAEGYSVSREKKESFPLTVTSAQKNPTAFYLCASMGTSASSYEQYFGPGTRLTVT.

This chain uses TRBV6-5 with TRBJ2-3, with 9 bases lining up with TRBD2. The CDR3 totals 14 residues. Losses at the gene ends were 4 bases for V and 6 bases for J; bases not matched to a gene: 5. Germline lookup yields CDR1 MNHEY and CDR2 SVGAGI. Written as DNA, the CDR3 is TGTGCCAGCAGTTTGCGGGGGGGAATCGATACGCAGTATTTT. Amino acids: CASSLRGGIDTQYF.

V and J are TRBV7-8 and TRBJ1-3; D not certain. Trimming shortened V by 0 bases and J by 0 bases, and 12 bases separated the two germline ends. This CDR3 spans 17 amino acids. Per germline, CDR1 SGHVS and CDR2 FQNEAQ. CDR3 in DNA: TGTGCCAGCAGCTTAGCCGTTCAGAGGGCCTCTGGAAACACCATATATTTT. It encodes CASSLAVQRASGNTIYF.

This clone was observed a single time. The chain links TRBV2 to TRBJ1-4, with 8 bases matching TRBD1. Unmatched junction bases numbered 2, after V lost 6 bases and J lost 8 bases. Germline V CDR1 and CDR2: SNHLY, FYNNEI. CDR3 length equals 12 residues. CDR3 loop: CASSNRGEKLFF. For the CDR3, the DNA is TGTGCCAGCAGCAACAGGGGGGAAAAACTGTTTTTT.

The genes are TRBV2 and TRBJ2-7, with 8 positions matching TRBD1. This CDR3 is built from 14 residues. V lost 1 base, J lost 3 bases, and 2 bases stayed unmatched. Germline-derived CDR1 and CDR2 are SNHLY and FYNNEI. This CDR3 is CASSEGTGIYEQYF. Here the CDR3 DNA reads TGTGCCAGCAGTGAAGGGACAGGGATCTACGAGCAGTACTTC. The whole variable domain, filled in from reference TRBV2 and TRBJ2-7, reads EPEVTQTPSHQVTQMGQEVILRCVPISNHLYFYWYRQILGQKVEFLVSFYNNEISEKSEIFDDQFSVERPDGSNFTLKIRSTKLEDSAMYFCASSEGTGIYEQYFGPGTRLTVT.

The rearrangement joins TRBV19 to TRBJ1-3, with D possibly TRBD1 on 5 matching bases. The ends were cut back, 9 bases at V and 1 base at J, with 13 bases in the middle. Per the germline V gene, CDR1 is LNHDA and CDR2 is SQIVND (reference sequence). The CDR3 spans 14 residues. As DNA, the CDR3 is TGTGCCAGCACTCGACCAGGGTCTGGAAACACCATATATTTT. Encoded protein: CASTRPGSGNTIYF.

The chain combines TRBV19 with TRBJ2-1; 11 nucleotides agree with TRBD2. The CDR3 length is 16 residues. CDR1 and CDR2 (germline): LNHDA, SQIVND (reference sequence). Trimming removed 3 bases from V and 5 bases from J; junction bases left unmatched: 6. Written as DNA, the CDR3 is TGTGCCAGTAGTATTTTAGCGGGAGGGCCAAACAATGAGCAGTTCTTC. Its translation: CASSILAGGPNNEQFF.

V and J are TRBV7-8 and TRBJ2-1; 10 bases fit TRBD2. Germline CDR1 is SGHVS and CDR2 is FQNEAQ. The CDR3 length is 17 residues. J gave up 2 bases and V 5 bases, and 9 bases lay outside the gene matches. DNA for the CDR3: TGTGCCAGCAGCCCCTCATTAGGACTAGCGGCCTACAATGAGCAGTTCTTC. Translated, it gives CASSPSLGLAAYNEQFF.

The CDR3 loop is CATSEPPGTGGLEQYF. CDR3 in DNA: TGTGCCACCAGTGAGCCCCCCGGGACAGGGGGTCTCGAGCAGTACTTC. The chain joins TRBV24-1 to TRBJ2-7; 11 nucleotides align to TRBD1. Germline V gene data show CDR1 as KGHDR and CDR2 as SFDVKD. V lost 4 bases and J lost 6; bases outside the gene matches: 10. This CDR3 is built from 16 residues.

The V gene is TRBV24-1, the J gene TRBJ2-3, with TRBD2 as a possible D gene (6 bases). This CDR3 is built from 15 residues. CDR1 KGHDR and CDR2 SFDVKD come from the germline V gene. V lost 5 bases and J 4 bases, leaving 15 bases between the germline ends. The CDR3 is CATSVGTLSADTQYF. CDR3 nucleotides: TGTGCCACCAGTGTCGGGACTCTCAGCGCAGATACGCAGTATTTT.

The CDR3 here is CASSLREPYGYTF. CDR3 DNA: TGTGCCAGCAGCTTGCGGGAACCCTATGGCTACACCTTC. V is TRBV5-4 and J is TRBJ1-2; D uncertain. The germline V and J ends were trimmed by 1 base and 4 bases, with 8 bases remaining between them. The V gene's germline CDR1 is SGHNT and CDR2 YYREEE (reference sequence). This CDR3 comprises 13 residues.

The J gene is TRBJ2-7, the V gene TRBV3-1 (or the pseudogene TRBV3-2), with D maybe TRBD2 (5 bases). CDR1 and CDR2 (germline): LGHDT, YNNKEL (reference sequence). The CDR3 has 15 amino acids. The V gene lost 0 bases and the J gene lost 3 bases, with 12 bases spanning the gap. The CDR3 region is CASSQERETLYEQYF. The DNA of the CDR3 is TGTGCCAGCAGCCAAGAAAGGGAGACACTCTACGAGCAGTACTTC.

V is TRBV27 and J is TRBJ2-3; TRBD1 matches 7 bases. CDR1 and CDR2 from the germline V gene are MNHEY and SMNVEV (reference sequence). The CDR3 totals 18 residues. Unmatched junction bases numbered 13, after V lost 4 bases and J lost 0 bases. CDR3 residues: CASSSMGQWTSSTDTQYF. In DNA form, the CDR3 reads TGTGCCAGCAGTTCCATGGGACAGTGGACATCTAGCACAGATACGCAGTATTTT.

The rearrangement uses TRBV2 and TRBJ2-7; D is ambiguous. V shed 6 bases and J shed 8 bases, with 14 bases lying between them. This CDR3 has 12 amino acids. Germline assignment: CDR1 SNHLY and CDR2 FYNNEI. The CDR3 bases are TGTGCCAGCAGCCCCGGGTCCTCCAAGCAGTACTTC. Encoded protein: CASSPGSSKQYF.

The chain uses TRBV5-1 and TRBJ2-5; possible D gene TRBD2, 6 bases. Trimming shortened V by 7 bases and J by 2 bases, and 15 bases separated the two germline ends. This CDR3 comprises 14 residues. Germline assignment: CDR1 SGHRS and CDR2 YFSETQ. CDR3 sequence: CASARRALQETQYF. The CDR3 region has the DNA TGCGCCAGCGCACGGAGGGCTCTTCAAGAGACCCAGTACTTC.

The chain is built from TRBV7-9 and TRBJ2-1; 11 bases fit TRBD2. CDR1 is SEHNR and CDR2 is FQNEAQ in the germline V gene (reference sequence). Trimming cost V 5 bases and J 5 bases; bases outside gene matches: 8. This CDR3 contains 16 residues. CDR3 sequence reads: CASSASSGRMDNEQFF. CDR3 bases: TGTGCCAGCAGCGCCTCTAGCGGGAGGATGGACAATGAGCAGTTCTTC. The whole variable domain, remainder taken from reference TRBV7-9 and TRBJ2-1, is DTGVSQNPRHKITKRGQNVTFRCDPISEHNRLYWYRQTLGQGPEFLTYFQNEAQLEKSRLLSDRFSAERPKGSFSTLEIQRTEQGDSAMYLCASSASSGRMDNEQFFGPGTRLTVL.

The chain employs TRBV11-2 and TRBJ1-1; D unresolved. The CDR3 is 15 residues long. The germline V gene encodes CDR1 SGHAT and CDR2 FQNNGV. The germline V and J ends were trimmed by 1 base and 0 bases, with 9 bases remaining between them. The CDR3 nucleotides are TGTGCCAGCAGCTTAGCGAGGGCCGTGAACACTGAAGCTTTCTTT. It encodes CASSLARAVNTEAFF.